Listed below are T cell receptor beta chains from one sample, sequenced in a study of blood T cell repertoires in COVID-19. Libraries were prepared by immunoSEQ multiplex PCR; TCRdb keeps only in-frame clonotypes and omits some of them. The sample carries 390,000 or so clones, roughly nine tenths recorded once. The sample consisted of PBMCs or T cells enriched from blood (not recorded which). All receptors come from a man between 18 and 29 years old who had recovered from COVID-19. Each CDR3 is given with its conserved first and last residue. D genes are given only for firm matches. Clone size appears in some rows only: once, few, many, or a class for an expanded clone.

abundance	len	v_gene	j_gene	d_gene	CDR3nt	CDR3aa
NA	13	TRBV6-5	TRBJ1-1	NA	TGTGCCAGCAGCATCGACAGCTTCACTGAAGCTTTCTTT	CASSIDSFTEAFF
NA	13	TRBV10-3	TRBJ1-1	TRBD1	TGTGCCATCAAGACAGGGCTCAACACTGAAGCTTTCTTT	CAIKTGLNTEAFF
NA	15	TRBV30	TRBJ1-4	NA	TGTGCCTGGAGTGGACAGTTTGCAACTAATGAAAAACTGTTTTTT	CAWSGQFATNEKLFF
NA	14	TRBV7-2	TRBJ1-2	NA	TGTGCCAGCAGCTTAGTTCCGGGGAACTATGGCTACACCTTC	CASSLVPGNYGYTF
NA	16	TRBV19	TRBJ2-1	TRBD2	TGTGCCAGCCATACCCTCTCTAGCGGGAGGGCCAATGAGCAGTTCTTC	CASHTLSSGRANEQFF
NA	16	TRBV6-5	TRBJ1-3	TRBD1	TGTGCCAGCAGTTTATCAGGGGGCCTCTCTGGAAACACCATATATTTT	CASSLSGGLSGNTIYF
NA	14	TRBV11-3	TRBJ2-3	TRBD2	TGTGCCAGCAGCCCGCGGGGGGAGGCAGATACGCAGTATTTT	CASSPRGEADTQYF
NA	16	TRBV5-4	TRBJ1-4	NA	TGTGCCAGCAGCAGCCGCCGAGATGCAACTAATGAAAAACTGTTTTTT	CASSSRRDATNEKLFF
NA	13	TRBV4-2	TRBJ1-2	NA	TGTGCCAGCAGCCAAGAAGCGGGCCTTGGCTACACCTTC	CASSQEAGLGYTF
NA	12	TRBV9	TRBJ1-2	NA	TGTGCCAGCAGCGTAGGAGGAGGTGGCTACACCTTC	CASSVGGGGYTF
NA	14	TRBV19	TRBJ1-4	TRBD1	TGTGCCAGTAGTAGCCGGGACAGGTACGAAAAACTGTTTTTT	CASSSRDRYEKLFF
NA	15	TRBV5-1	TRBJ1-1	NA	TGCGCCAGCAGCGTTACCGGGACATCGAACACTGAAGCTTTCTTT	CASSVTGTSNTEAFF
NA	14	TRBV2	TRBJ2-7	TRBD1	TGTGCCACCAAGACAGGGGGGAGTTCCTACGAGCAGTACTTC	CATKTGGSSYEQYF
NA	16	TRBV7-2	TRBJ1-1	TRBD1	TGTGCCAGCAGCCTGAATCGGGACAGGGGGTTTTTGGGAGCTTTCTTT	CASSLNRDRGFLGAFF
NA	14	TRBV7-9	TRBJ2-7	TRBD1	TGTGCCAGCAGCTTACAGGGGGCGGGGCCCGAGCAGTACTTC	CASSLQGAGPEQYF
few	16	TRBV7-2	TRBJ2-2	TRBD1	TGTGCCAGCAGCTTCGGGACAGGGGGGTGGACCGGGGAGCTGTTTTTT	CASSFGTGGWTGELFF
NA	14	TRBV6-5	TRBJ2-7	TRBD1	TGTGCCAGCAGTTACGGACAGGGGCCCTACGAGCAGTACTTC	CASSYGQGPYEQYF